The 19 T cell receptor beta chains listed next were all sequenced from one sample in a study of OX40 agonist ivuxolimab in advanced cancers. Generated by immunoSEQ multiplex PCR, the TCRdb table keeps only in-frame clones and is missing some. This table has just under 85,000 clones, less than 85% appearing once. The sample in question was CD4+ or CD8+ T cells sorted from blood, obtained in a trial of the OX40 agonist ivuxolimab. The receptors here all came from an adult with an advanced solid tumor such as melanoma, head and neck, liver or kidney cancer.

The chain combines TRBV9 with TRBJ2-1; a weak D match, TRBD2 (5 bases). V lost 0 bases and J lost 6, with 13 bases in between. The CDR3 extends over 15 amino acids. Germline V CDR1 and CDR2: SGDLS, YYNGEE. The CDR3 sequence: CASSVGLAGGNEQFF. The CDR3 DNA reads TGTGCCAGCAGCGTAGGGCTAGCAGGAGGCAATGAGCAGTTCTTC.

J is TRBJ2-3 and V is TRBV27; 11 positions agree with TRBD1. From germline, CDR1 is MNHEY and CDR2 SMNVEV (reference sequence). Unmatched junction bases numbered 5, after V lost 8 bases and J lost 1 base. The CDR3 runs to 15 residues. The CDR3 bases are TGTGCCAGCTGGACAGGGGGCTTCGGCACAGATACGCAGTATTTT. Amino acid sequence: CASWTGGFGTDTQYF.

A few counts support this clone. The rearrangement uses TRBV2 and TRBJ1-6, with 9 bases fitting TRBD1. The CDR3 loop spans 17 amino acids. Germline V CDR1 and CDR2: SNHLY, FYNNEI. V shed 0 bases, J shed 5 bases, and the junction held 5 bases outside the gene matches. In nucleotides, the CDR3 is TGTGCCAGCAGTGAAGCGCTAGGGACAGGGCATAATTCACCCCTCCACTTT. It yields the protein CASSEALGTGHNSPLHF.

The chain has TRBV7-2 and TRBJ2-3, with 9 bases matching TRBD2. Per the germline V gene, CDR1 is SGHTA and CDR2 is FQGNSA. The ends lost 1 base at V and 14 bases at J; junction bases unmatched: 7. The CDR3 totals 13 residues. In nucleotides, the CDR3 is TGTGCCAGCAGCTTAGGGTCGGGACTAGCTCGGTATTTT. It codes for CASSLGSGLARYF.

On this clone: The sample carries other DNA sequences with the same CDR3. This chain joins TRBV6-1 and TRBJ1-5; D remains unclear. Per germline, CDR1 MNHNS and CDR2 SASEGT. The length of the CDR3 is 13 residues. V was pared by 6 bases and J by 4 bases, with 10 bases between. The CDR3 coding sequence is TGTGCCAGCAGCCCTTGGGGTAATCAGCCCCAGCATTTT. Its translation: CASSPWGNQPQHF.

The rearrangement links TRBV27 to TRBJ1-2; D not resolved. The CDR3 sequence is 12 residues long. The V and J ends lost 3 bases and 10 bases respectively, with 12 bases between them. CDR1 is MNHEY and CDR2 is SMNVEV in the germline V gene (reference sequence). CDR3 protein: CASSFRRGHYTF. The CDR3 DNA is TGTGCCAGCAGTTTCCGCCGAGGCCACTACACCTTC.

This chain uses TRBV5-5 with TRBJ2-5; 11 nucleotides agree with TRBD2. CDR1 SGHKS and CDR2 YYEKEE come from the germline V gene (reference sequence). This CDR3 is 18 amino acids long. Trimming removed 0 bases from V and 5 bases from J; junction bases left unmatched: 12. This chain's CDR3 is CASSLGLVLAGAGETQYF. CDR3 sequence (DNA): TGTGCCAGCAGCTTGGGCCTTGTACTAGCGGGGGCCGGGGAGACCCAGTACTTC.

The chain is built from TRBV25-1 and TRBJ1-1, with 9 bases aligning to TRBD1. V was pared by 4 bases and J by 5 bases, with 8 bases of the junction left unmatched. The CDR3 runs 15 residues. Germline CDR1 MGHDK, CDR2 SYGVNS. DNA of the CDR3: TGTGCCAGCAGTGCTTTATACAGGGGGCGGACTGAAGCTTTCTTT. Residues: CASSALYRGRTEAFF. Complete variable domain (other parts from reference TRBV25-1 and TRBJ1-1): EADIYQTPRYLVIGTGKKITLECSQTMGHDKMYWYQQDPGMELHLIHYSYGVNSTEKGDLSSESTVSRIRTEHFPLTLESARPSHTSQYLCASSALYRGRTEAFFGQGTRLTVV.

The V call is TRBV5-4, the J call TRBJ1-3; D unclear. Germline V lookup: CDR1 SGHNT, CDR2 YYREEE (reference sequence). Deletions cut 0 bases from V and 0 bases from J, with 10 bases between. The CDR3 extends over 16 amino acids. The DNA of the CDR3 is TGTGCCAGCAGCTTGGGCCAGATGAGCTCTGGAAACACCATATATTTT. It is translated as CASSLGQMSSGNTIYF.

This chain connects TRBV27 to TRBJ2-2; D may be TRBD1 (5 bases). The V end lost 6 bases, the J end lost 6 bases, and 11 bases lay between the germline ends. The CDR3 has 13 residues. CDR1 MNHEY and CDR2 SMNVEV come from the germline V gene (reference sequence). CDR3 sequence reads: CASSQTVAGELFF. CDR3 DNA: TGTGCCAGCAGCCAGACAGTGGCCGGGGAGCTGTTTTTT.

CDR3 in amino acids: CASPASGIDRPQHF. The CDR3 DNA reads TGTGCCAGCCCCGCCTCAGGGATAGATCGGCCCCAGCATTTT. The chain joins TRBV18 to TRBJ1-5; TRBD1 might be the D (5 bases). CDR3 size: 14 residues. The germline V and J ends were trimmed by 8 bases and 9 bases, with 20 bases remaining between them. Looked up from germline, CDR1 is KGHSH and CDR2 is LQKENI.

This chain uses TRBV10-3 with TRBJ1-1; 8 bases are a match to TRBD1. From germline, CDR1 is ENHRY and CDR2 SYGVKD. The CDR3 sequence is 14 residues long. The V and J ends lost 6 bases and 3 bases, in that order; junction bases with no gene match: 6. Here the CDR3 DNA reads TGTGCCATCAGGGGAGACAGGGGTGACACTGAAGCTTTCTTT. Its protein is CAIRGDRGDTEAFF.

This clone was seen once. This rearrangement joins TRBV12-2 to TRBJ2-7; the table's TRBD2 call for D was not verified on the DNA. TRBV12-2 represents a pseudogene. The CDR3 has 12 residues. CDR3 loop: CASRPTIPEQYF. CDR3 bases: TGTGCAAGTCGCCCGACTATCCCGGAGCAGTACTTC.

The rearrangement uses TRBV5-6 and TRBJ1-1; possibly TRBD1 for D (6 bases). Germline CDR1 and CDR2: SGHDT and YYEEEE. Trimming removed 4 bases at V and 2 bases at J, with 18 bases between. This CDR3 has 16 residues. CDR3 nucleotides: TGTGCCAGCAGCCTGGGGGGGCTGGGAGCAAACACTGAAGCTTTCTTT. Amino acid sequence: CASSLGGLGANTEAFF.

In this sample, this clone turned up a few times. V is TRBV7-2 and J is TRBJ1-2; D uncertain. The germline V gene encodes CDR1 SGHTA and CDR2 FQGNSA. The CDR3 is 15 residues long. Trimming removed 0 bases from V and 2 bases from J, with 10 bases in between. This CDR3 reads CASSLAPSPNYGYTF. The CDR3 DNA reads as TGTGCCAGCAGCTTAGCCCCTTCCCCAAACTATGGCTACACCTTC.

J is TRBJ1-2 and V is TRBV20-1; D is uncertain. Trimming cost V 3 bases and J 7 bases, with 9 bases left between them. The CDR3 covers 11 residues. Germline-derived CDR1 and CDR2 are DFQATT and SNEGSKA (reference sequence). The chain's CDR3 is CSASGGVGYTF. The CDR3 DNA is TGCAGTGCTAGTGGCGGGGTTGGCTACACCTTC.

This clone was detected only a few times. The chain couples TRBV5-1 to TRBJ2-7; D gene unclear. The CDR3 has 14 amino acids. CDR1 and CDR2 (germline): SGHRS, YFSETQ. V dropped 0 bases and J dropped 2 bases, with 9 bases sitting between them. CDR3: CASSLASQAYEQYF. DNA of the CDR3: TGCGCCAGCAGCTTGGCGAGCCAGGCCTACGAGCAGTACTTC.

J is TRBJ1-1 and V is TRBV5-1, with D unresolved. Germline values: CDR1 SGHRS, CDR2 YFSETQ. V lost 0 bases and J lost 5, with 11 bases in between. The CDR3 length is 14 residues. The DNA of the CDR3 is TGCGCCAGCAGCTTGGATATCCCGGGGACTGAAGCTTTCTTT. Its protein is CASSLDIPGTEAFF.

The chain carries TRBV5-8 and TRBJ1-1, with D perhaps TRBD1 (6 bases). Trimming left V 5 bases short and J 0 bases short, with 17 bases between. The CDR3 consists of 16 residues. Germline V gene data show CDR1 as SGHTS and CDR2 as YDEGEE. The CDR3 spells CASRFRGPAMNTEAFF. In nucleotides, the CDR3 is TGTGCCAGCAGGTTCAGGGGTCCGGCCATGAACACTGAAGCTTTCTTT.